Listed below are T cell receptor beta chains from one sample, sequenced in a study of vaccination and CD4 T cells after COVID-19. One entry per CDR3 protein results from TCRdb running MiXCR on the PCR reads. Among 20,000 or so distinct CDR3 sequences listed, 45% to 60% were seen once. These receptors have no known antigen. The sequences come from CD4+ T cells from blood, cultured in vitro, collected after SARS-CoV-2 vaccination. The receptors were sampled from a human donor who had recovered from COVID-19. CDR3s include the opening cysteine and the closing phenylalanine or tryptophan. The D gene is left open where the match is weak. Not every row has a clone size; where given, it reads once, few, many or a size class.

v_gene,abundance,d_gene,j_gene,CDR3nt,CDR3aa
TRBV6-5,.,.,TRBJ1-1,TGTGCCAGCAGTTTACAGGGTCGCACTGAAGCTTTCTTT,CASSLQGRTEAFF
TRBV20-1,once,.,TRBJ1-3,TGCAGTGCTAGATCATATGGACAGTCTGGAAACACCATATATTTT,CSARSYGQSGNTIYF
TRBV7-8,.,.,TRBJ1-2,TGTGCCAGCAGCTTAGGCGTCAGCCTGAACTATGGCTACACCTTC,CASSLGVSLNYGYTF
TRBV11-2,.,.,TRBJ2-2,TGTGCCAGCAGCTTAGCCCGGGGCACCGGGGAGCTGTTTTTT,CASSLARGTGELFF
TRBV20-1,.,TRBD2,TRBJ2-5,TGCAGTGCTAGAACGGGACTAGCGGGACAAGAGACCCAGTACTTC,CSARTGLAGQETQYF
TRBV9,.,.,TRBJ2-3,TGTGCCAGCAGCGAACAAGGATTCACAGATACGCAGTATTTT,CASSEQGFTDTQYF
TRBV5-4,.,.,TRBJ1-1,TGTGCCAGCAGCCCCCAGGGGAGAACTGAAGCTTTCTTT,CASSPQGRTEAFF
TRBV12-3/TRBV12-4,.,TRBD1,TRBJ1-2,TGTGCCAGCAGTTCGAGCTTCCGGGACAGGGTCGATGGCTACACCTTC,CASSSSFRDRVDGYTF
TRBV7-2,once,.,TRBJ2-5,TGTGCCAGCAGCTTATTGGGCAGGGGGGGGGAGACCCAGTACTTC,CASSLLGRGGETQYF
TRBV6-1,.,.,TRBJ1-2,TGTGCCAGCAGAGCCTACAGGGAGCACTATGGCTACACCTTC,CASRAYREHYGYTF
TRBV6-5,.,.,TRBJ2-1,TGTGCCAGCAGTTACCCACGCTCGACAGTCCATGAGCAGTTCTTC,CASSYPRSTVHEQFF
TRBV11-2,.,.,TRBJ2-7,TGTGCCAGCAGCTTAGACCGGGGGCTAAGAACCTACGAGCAGTACTTC,CASSLDRGLRTYEQYF
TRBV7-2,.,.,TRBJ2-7,TGTGCCAGCAGTCTGTCCAGGGTGAGTCCCGAGCAGTACTTC,CASSLSRVSPEQYF
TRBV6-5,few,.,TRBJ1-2,TGTGCCAGCAGCGACACGAGCAACTATGGCTACACCTTC,CASSDTSNYGYTF
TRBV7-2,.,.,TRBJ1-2,TGTGCCAGCAGCTTAGATTCTAACTATGGCTACACCTTC,CASSLDSNYGYTF
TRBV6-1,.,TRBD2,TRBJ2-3,TGTGCCAGCAGTGAAACGAGCGGGAGAGCAACAGATACGCAGTATTTT,CASSETSGRATDTQYF
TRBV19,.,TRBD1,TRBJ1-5,TGTGCCAGTAGTATCAGGGGGGCGGGAAAGAGCAATCAGCCCCAGCATTTT,CASSIRGAGKSNQPQHF
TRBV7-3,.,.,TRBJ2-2,TGTGCCAGCAGCGGGCGTCGGACAGAGAGCACCGGGGAGCTGTTTTTT,CASSGRRTESTGELFF
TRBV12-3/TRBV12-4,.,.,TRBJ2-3,TGTGCCAGCTTGGCTAGCGAGGAAGGCACAGATACGCAGTATTTT,CASLASEEGTDTQYF
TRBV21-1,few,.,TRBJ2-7,TGTGTCACAAGCAAATATAAGGATAGCGGGAAGACGGGGGACGAGCAGTACTTC,CVTSKYKDSGKTGDEQYF
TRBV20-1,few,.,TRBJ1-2,TGCAGTGCTGTGGGGGGGATGGGGGTAATGGGCTATGGCTACACCTTC,CSAVGGMGVMGYGYTF
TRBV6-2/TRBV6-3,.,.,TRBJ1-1,TGTGCCAGCATGCCGGGAAGGAACACTGAAGCTTTCTTT,CASMPGRNTEAFF
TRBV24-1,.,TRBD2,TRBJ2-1,TGTGCCACCAGTGACGGGGGGGCGGGAGCTGGCAATGAGCAGTTCTTC,CATSDGGAGAGNEQFF
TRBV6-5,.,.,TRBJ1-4,TGTGCCAGCAGTTACGGAGACAGGTCTAATGAAAAACTGTTTTTT,CASSYGDRSNEKLFF
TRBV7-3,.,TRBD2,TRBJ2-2,TGTGCCAGCAGCTTATACGGGGGGGACACCGGGGAGCTGTTTTTT,CASSLYGGDTGELFF
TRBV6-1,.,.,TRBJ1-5,TGTGCCAGCAAACCCGTGGGGGTGACGACTAATCAGCCCCAGCATTTT,CASKPVGVTTNQPQHF
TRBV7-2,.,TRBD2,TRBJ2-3,TGTGCCAGCAGCGCCGCTAGCGGGACGCGAGCAGATACGCAGTATTTT,CASSAASGTRADTQYF
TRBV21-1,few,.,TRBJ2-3,TGTGCCAGCGTCGCTCCACTCACAGATACGCAGTATTTT,CASVAPLTDTQYF
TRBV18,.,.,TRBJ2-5,TGTGCCAGCTCACCACGGGTCGGAGAGACCCAGTACTTC,CASSPRVGETQYF
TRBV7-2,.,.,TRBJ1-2,TGTGCCAGCAGCTTAGTGACGGGGGCAGCCCTCCCGGGTGGCTACACCTTC,CASSLVTGAALPGGYTF
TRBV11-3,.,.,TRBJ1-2,TGTGCCAGCAGCTCCGGCGCCACTAACTATGGCTACACCTTC,CASSSGATNYGYTF
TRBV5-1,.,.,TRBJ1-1,TGCGCCAGCAGCTTTGCGCAGGGGAACACTGAAGCTTTCTTT,CASSFAQGNTEAFF
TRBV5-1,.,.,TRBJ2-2,TGCGCCAGCAGCTTTGTGGGGCCGACAACCGGGGAGCTGTTTTTT,CASSFVGPTTGELFF
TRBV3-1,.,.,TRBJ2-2,TGTGCCAGCAGCCAAGCGGGCCGGACCGGGGAGCTGTTTTTT,CASSQAGRTGELFF
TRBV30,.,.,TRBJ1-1,TGTGCCTGGAGTACCTGGGGGGGCGAGACTGAAGCTTTCTTT,CAWSTWGGETEAFF
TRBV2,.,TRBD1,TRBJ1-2,TGTGCCAGCAATCCACAGGGGTTTTACTATGGCTACACCTTC,CASNPQGFYYGYTF
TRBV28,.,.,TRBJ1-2,TGTGCCAGCAGGGGATCCGGACGCAGGGAGGGCTACACCTTC,CASRGSGRREGYTF
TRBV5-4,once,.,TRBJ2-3,TGTGCCAGCAGCTTAGGTGGACACACAGATACGCAGTATTTT,CASSLGGHTDTQYF
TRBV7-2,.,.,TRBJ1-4,TGTGCCAGCAGCCTCGGAGGGGAAAGCGAAAAACTGTTTTTT,CASSLGGESEKLFF
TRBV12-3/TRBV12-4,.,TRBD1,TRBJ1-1,TGTGCCAGCAGTTCGGACAGGGGCTTGAACACTGAAGCTTTCTTT,CASSSDRGLNTEAFF
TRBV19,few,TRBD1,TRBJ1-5,TGTGCCAGTAGTATACTTGGGACAGGGAGCGGTCAGCCCCAGCATTTT,CASSILGTGSGQPQHF
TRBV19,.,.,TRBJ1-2,TGTGCCAGTAGTATAGATAACACAGGGCCTTATGGCTACACCTTC,CASSIDNTGPYGYTF
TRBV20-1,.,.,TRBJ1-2,TGCAGTGCGTCGATTGACAGGTCCTCTAACTATGGCTACACCTTC,CSASIDRSSNYGYTF
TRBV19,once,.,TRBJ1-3,TGTGCCAGTAGCCAACACGACAAACGAGGGAACACCATATATTTT,CASSQHDKRGNTIYF
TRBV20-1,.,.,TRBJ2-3,TGCAGTGCTAGAGATATCGGACTTGATACGCAGTATTTT,CSARDIGLDTQYF
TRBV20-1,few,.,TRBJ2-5,TGCAGTGCGCGACCATATGGGGAGACCCAGTACTTC,CSARPYGETQYF
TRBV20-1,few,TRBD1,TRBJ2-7,TGCAGTGCTCGAACAGGGGCCATCAGCTACGAGCAGTACTTC,CSARTGAISYEQYF
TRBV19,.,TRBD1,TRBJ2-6,TGTGCCAGTAGTAGCGGACAGGGGGCGGAGAGGGCCAACGTCCTGACTTTC,CASSSGQGAERANVLTF
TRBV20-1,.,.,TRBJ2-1,TGCAGTGCTACCTCCACGTATCTCCTAGGGGAGCAGTTCTTC,CSATSTYLLGEQFF
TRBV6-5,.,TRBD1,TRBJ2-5,TGTGCCAGCAGTTACTCAAGGGGGCGCGGAGAGACCCAGTACTTC,CASSYSRGRGETQYF
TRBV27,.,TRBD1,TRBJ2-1,TGTGCCAGCCGAACAGGGGGAGCCTACAATGAGCAGTTCTTC,CASRTGGAYNEQFF
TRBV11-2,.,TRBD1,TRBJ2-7,TGTGCCAGCAGCTTAGAGGCAGGGGGACGTGAGCAGTACTTC,CASSLEAGGREQYF
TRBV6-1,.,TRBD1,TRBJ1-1,TGTGCCAGCAGTGAACATTACAGGGGTGCGGAAGCTTTCTTT,CASSEHYRGAEAFF